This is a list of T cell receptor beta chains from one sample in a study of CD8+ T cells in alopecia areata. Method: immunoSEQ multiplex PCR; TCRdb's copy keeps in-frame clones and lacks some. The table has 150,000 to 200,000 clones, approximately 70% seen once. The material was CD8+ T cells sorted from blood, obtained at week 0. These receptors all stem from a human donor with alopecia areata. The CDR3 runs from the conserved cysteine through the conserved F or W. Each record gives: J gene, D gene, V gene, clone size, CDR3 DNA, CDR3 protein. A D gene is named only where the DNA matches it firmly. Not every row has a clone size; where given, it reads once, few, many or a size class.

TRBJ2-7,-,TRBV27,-,TGTGCCAGCGGGACGTTTTACGAGCAGTACTTC,CASGTFYEQYF
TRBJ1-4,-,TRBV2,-,TGTGCCAGCAGTGAAGTACAGGGTTGGACGGAACTGTTTTTT,CASSEVQGWTELFF
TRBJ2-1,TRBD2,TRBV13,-,TGTGCCAGCAGCTTTCGAGCGGGGCAGCCCTACAATGAGCAGTTCTTC,CASSFRAGQPYNEQFF
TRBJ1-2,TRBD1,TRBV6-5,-,TGTGCCAGCAGTTCCCCCGGGACAGACTTCTGCACCTTC,CASSSPGTDFCTF
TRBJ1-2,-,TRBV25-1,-,TGTGCCAGCAGTGAGGACGATAACTATGGCTACACCTTC,CASSEDDNYGYTF
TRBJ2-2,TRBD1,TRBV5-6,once,TGTGCCAGCAGCTTCGGGACAGACACCGGGGAGCTGTTTTTT,CASSFGTDTGELFF
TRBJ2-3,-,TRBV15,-,TGTGCCACCAGCCCAGCCGGGGAACGATCTACGCAGTATTTT,CATSPAGERSTQYF
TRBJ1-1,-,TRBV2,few,TGTGCCAGCAGTACAGTAGACTCGAACACTGAAGCTTTCTTT,CASSTVDSNTEAFF
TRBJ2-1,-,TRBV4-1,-,TGCGCCAGCAGCCAAGATTACGACAATGAGCAGTTCTTC,CASSQDYDNEQFF
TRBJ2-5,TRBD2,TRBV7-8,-,TGTGCCAGCAGCTTACCAAGCGGGGGGGCATCTAAGGAGACCCAGTACTTC,CASSLPSGGASKETQYF
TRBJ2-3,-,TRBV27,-,TGTGCCAGCATGGTCTCGGATACGCAGTATTTT,CASMVSDTQYF
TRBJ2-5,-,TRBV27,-,TGTGCCAGCAGTTTATGGTCTGGGGAGACCCAGTACTTC,CASSLWSGETQYF